One sample yielded the 22 T cell receptor beta chains listed below, sequenced in a study of PD-1 blockade in classical Hodgkin lymphoma. Here immunoSEQ multiplex PCR was the method, and the copy in TCRdb shows in-frame clones only, minus some. The sample yields some 58,000 clones, about 89% seen once. Time point defined: cycle 4 day 1 (C4D1), after five to seven weeks of nivolumab. With no exception, relapse followed autologous stem cell transplantation in all patients, and brentuximab vedotin exposure varied. Sequencing was performed on peripheral blood mononuclear cells (PBMCs), taken before the fourth cycle of nivolumab. The receptors derive from a human donor with classical Hodgkin lymphoma.

The rearrangement links TRBV7-6 to TRBJ1-3; D uncertain. Trimming removed 0 bases from V and 1 base from J, with 4 bases in between. This CDR3 is 14 amino acids long. Germline V gives CDR1 SGHVS, CDR2 FNYEAQ. CDR3 sequence: CASSLASSGNTIYF. CDR3 sequence (DNA): TGTGCCAGCAGCTTAGCAAGTTCTGGAAACACCATATATTTT.

CDR3 protein: CASSSPGQGNVGEQFF. Written as DNA, the CDR3 is TGTGCCAGCAGCTCCCCGGGACAGGGGAATGTCGGAGAGCAGTTCTTC. The gene calls are TRBV28 and TRBJ2-1; 10 nucleotides align to TRBD1. The CDR3 covers 16 residues. The V gene's germline CDR1 is MDHEN and CDR2 SYDVKM. V lost 6 bases and J lost 10; bases outside the gene matches: 15.

The chain links TRBV10-2 to TRBJ1-2; TRBD1 is a possible D gene (5 bases). The germline V and J ends were trimmed by 5 bases and 0 bases, with 10 bases remaining between them. There are 14 residues in the CDR3. Germline V gene lookup returns CDR1 WSHSY and CDR2 SAAADI. CDR3 in DNA: TGCGCCAGCAGTCAGGGAGATTCTAACTATGGCTACACCTTC. This encodes CASSQGDSNYGYTF.

For the CDR3, the DNA is TGTGCCACCAGCAGAGATCCCCTAGCGGGGGGGCGCGATGAGCAGTTCTTC. Translating gives CATSRDPLAGGRDEQFF. V usage is TRBV15 and J usage is TRBJ2-1; 12 bases agree with TRBD2. CDR3 length: 17 residues. Germline V gene sequence: CDR1 LNHNV, CDR2 YYDKDF (reference sequence). Trimming removed 0 bases from V and 8 bases from J; junction bases left unmatched: 8.

This chain uses TRBV7-3 with TRBJ2-2, with 12 bases fitting TRBD2. Germline CDR1 is SGHTA and CDR2 is FQGTGA. The CDR3 is 16 amino acids. J lost 4 bases, V lost 4 bases, and 4 bases had no gene match. The CDR3 coding sequence is TGTGCCAGCAGCTCTAGCGGGGGGGCCCCCACCGGGGAGCTGTTTTTT. Translation: CASSSSGGAPTGELFF.

The CDR3 coding sequence is TGCGCCAGCAGCTCCGAGATCTCTGGAAACACCATATATTTT. Translating it yields CASSSEISGNTIYF. V is TRBV5-1 and J is TRBJ1-3; D not resolved. CDR1 SGHRS and CDR2 YFSETQ come from the germline V gene. CDR3 length: 14 amino acids. The germline V and J ends were trimmed by 3 bases and 0 bases, with 7 bases remaining between them.

The V and J genes are TRBV6-5 and TRBJ2-1; D perhaps matches TRBD2 (7 bases). Trimming took off 2 bases at V and 4 bases at J, with 9 bases between the two ends. Germline V CDR1 and CDR2: MNHEY, SVGAGI. The CDR3 consists of 14 residues. DNA for the CDR3: TGTGCCAGCAGTTACGGGAGGGGGTACAATGAGCAGTTCTTC. This codes for CASSYGRGYNEQFF.

The chain recombines TRBV16 with TRBJ1-6; D gene uncertain. This CDR3 comprises 14 residues. The V gene's germline CDR1 is KGHSY and CDR2 FQNENV. The germline V and J ends were trimmed by 2 bases and 7 bases, with 9 bases remaining between them. CDR3 sequence reads: CASSQTGRNSPLHF. Here the CDR3 DNA reads TGTGCCAGCAGCCAAACTGGGCGGAATTCACCCCTCCACTTT.

This chain uses TRBV29-1 with TRBJ1-2; 9 bases are shared with TRBD1. The CDR3 covers 13 residues. The V gene's germline CDR1 is SQVTM and CDR2 ANQGSEA. The V segment lost 6 bases and the J segment 4 bases; nucleotides outside the gene matches: 6. The CDR3 DNA is TGCAGCGTAACCACAGGGGGCCTCTATGGCTACACCTTC. It encodes CSVTTGGLYGYTF.

This chain connects TRBV27 to TRBJ2-1; D possibly corresponds to TRBD1 (6 bases). The CDR3 consists of 14 residues. Deletions cut 3 bases from V and 6 bases from J, with 12 bases between. CDR1 is MNHEY, CDR2 SMNVEV, per germline (reference sequence). CDR3 nucleotides: TGTGCCAGCAGTTTGGGGACAACCTCCAATGAGCAGTTCTTC. Encoded protein: CASSLGTTSNEQFF.

This sequence joins TRBV5-8 and TRBJ1-2; D is unresolved. The CDR3 runs 11 residues. Germline CDR1 and CDR2: SGHTS and YDEGEE. V gave up 4 bases and J gave up 5 bases, with 6 bases separating them. CDR3 region: CASSRKYGYTF. The CDR3 DNA sequence: TGTGCCAGCAGCCGAAAATATGGCTACACCTTC.

This clone was recorded once. The chain has TRBV4-1 and TRBJ2-5; 7 bases line up with TRBD2. V gave up 4 bases and J gave up 4 bases; unmatched junction bases: 6. CDR1 MGHRA and CDR2 YSYEKL come from the germline V gene. The CDR3 contains 14 residues. The CDR3 protein is CASSPSGAGETQYF. The CDR3 nucleotides read TGCGCCAGCAGCCCCAGCGGGGCGGGAGAGACCCAGTACTTC.

The chain employs TRBV5-8 and TRBJ2-1, with D uncertain. With 1 base removed from V and 5 bases from J, the gap between germline ends came to 7 bases. Germline lookup yields CDR1 SGHTS and CDR2 YDEGEE. The CDR3 has 13 amino acids. The DNA for the CDR3 is TGTGCCAGCAGCTTGTGGGCGAACAATGAGCAGTTCTTC. Protein product: CASSLWANNEQFF.

The chain carries TRBV30 and TRBJ2-3; D unresolved. Trimming took 1 base from V and 14 from J, leaving 16 bases between them. This CDR3 spans 12 amino acids. Germline V gene lookup returns CDR1 GTSNPN and CDR2 SVGIG (reference sequence). CDR3 amino acids: CAWSAESVILYF. The CDR3, as DNA: TGTGCCTGGAGTGCGGAGTCAGTAATTCTGTATTTT.

The rearrangement uses TRBV7-2 and TRBJ2-5, with 7 bases matching TRBD1. V lost 6 bases to trimming and J lost 3 bases; unmatched junction nucleotides: 13. The CDR3 contains 16 residues. The germline V gene has CDR1 SGHTA and CDR2 FQGNSA. The CDR3 region has the DNA TGTGCCAGCAGTACCCAAGGGGGCCTCTTAGAAGAGACCCAGTACTTC. Translating it yields CASSTQGGLLEETQYF.

V gene TRBV7-8 combines with J gene TRBJ2-4; D is uncertain. The ends were cut back, 1 base at V and 2 bases at J, with 3 bases in the middle. There are 13 residues in the CDR3. The germline V gene encodes CDR1 SGHVS and CDR2 FQNEAQ. This chain's CDR3 is CASSLVTKNIQYF. CDR3 in DNA: TGTGCCAGCAGCTTAGTTACCAAAAACATTCAGTACTTC.

The rearrangement joins TRBV7-9 to TRBJ2-7; 9 bases are a match to TRBD1. The J segment lost 9 bases and the V segment lost 5 bases, leaving 5 bases of the junction unmatched. The CDR3 has 12 residues. Per the germline V gene, CDR1 is SEHNR and CDR2 is FQNEAQ (reference sequence). The CDR3 reads CASSPTGGVQYF. In DNA, the CDR3 is TGTGCCAGCAGCCCGACAGGGGGGGTGCAGTACTTC.

The gene calls are TRBV4-1 and TRBJ2-1, with 9 bases aligning to TRBD2. Losses at the gene ends were 4 bases for V and 10 bases for J; bases not matched to a gene: 11. CDR1 MGHRA and CDR2 YSYEKL come from the germline V gene. The CDR3 spans 15 residues. In nucleotides, the CDR3 is TGCGCCAGCAGCCTAGGCGGGGGGGCAGAAAGGGAGCAGTTCTTC. Amino acids: CASSLGGGAEREQFF.

V gene TRBV6-1 combines with J gene TRBJ2-5; possible D gene TRBD1, 5 bases. V was pared by 1 base and J by 1 base, with 7 bases between. Germline CDR1 reads MNHNS; CDR2 reads SASEGT. There are 14 residues in the CDR3. This CDR3 reads CASSEGGAQETQYF. The CDR3, as DNA: TGTGCCAGCAGTGAAGGTGGGGCCCAAGAGACCCAGTACTTC.

CDR3 DNA: TGTGCCAGTAGTATTTCGGGGATCCCCTACGAGCAGTACTTC. Translating it yields CASSISGIPYEQYF. The chain has TRBV19 and TRBJ2-7, with a tentative D call TRBD2 (5 bases). The ends were cut back, 3 bases at V and 2 bases at J, with 11 bases in the middle. Per the germline V gene, CDR1 is LNHDA and CDR2 is SQIVND (reference sequence). This CDR3 contains 14 residues.

The rearrangement links TRBV6-6 to TRBJ1-1; TRBD1 agrees at 7 bases. The CDR3 extends over 12 amino acids. CDR1 and CDR2 (germline): MNHNY, SVGAGI (reference sequence). J lost 7 bases, V lost 2 bases, and 1 base had no gene match. Here the CDR3 DNA reads TGTGCCAGCAGTTACGGGGACAGTGAAGCTTTCTTT. Amino acids: CASSYGDSEAFF.

The genes are TRBV7-9 and TRBJ1-2, with D hard to call. Trimming cost V 1 base and J 6 bases, with 15 bases left between them. The germline V gene encodes CDR1 SEHNR and CDR2 FQNEAQ (reference sequence). CDR3 length equals 15 residues. The CDR3 spells CASSLVSDPRDGYTF. The CDR3 region has the DNA TGTGCCAGCAGCTTAGTTTCAGACCCAAGGGATGGCTACACCTTC.